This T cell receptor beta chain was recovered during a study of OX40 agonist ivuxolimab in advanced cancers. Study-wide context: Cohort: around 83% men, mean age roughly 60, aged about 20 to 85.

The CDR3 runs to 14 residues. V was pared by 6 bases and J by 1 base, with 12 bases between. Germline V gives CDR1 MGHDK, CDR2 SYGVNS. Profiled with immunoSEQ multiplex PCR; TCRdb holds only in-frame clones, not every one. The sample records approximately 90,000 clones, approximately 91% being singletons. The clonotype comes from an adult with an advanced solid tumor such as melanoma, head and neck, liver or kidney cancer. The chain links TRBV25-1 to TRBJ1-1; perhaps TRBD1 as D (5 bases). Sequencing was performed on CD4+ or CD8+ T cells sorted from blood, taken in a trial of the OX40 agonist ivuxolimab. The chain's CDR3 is CASRPGRRNTEAFF. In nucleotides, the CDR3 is TGTGCCAGCAGACCGGGACGGCGGAACACTGAAGCTTTCTTT.